These 27 T cell receptor beta chains originate from one sample sequenced in a study of T cell repertoires in cytomegalovirus infection. TCRdb redid the calling of the reads with MiXCR, one entry per CDR3 protein. The sample records about 920,000 distinct CDR3 sequences, approximately 32% being singletons. Antigen specificity for these receptors is unknown. The specimen was cultured CD8+ T cells from PBMCs, collected from culture after CMV antigen stimulation. These receptors originate from a human donor in good health (CMV status not recorded). Some clones in this sample may be carry-over from other donors' samples.

This chain links TRBV2 with TRBJ1-5; D is undetermined. CDR1 and CDR2 (germline): SNHLY, FYNNEI. Trimming stripped 1 base from V and 1 base from J, with 8 bases between. The CDR3 contains 15 residues. The CDR3 is CASSEGVGSNQPQHF. Written as DNA, the CDR3 is TGTGCCAGCAGTGAAGGGGTCGGAAGCAATCAGCCCCAGCATTTT.

This clonotype came up many times. This chain connects TRBV19 to TRBJ2-7; 9 positions agree with TRBD2. This CDR3 has 13 amino acids. Germline V gene lookup returns CDR1 LNHDA and CDR2 SQIVND (reference sequence). V trimming: 6 bases; J trimming: 2 bases; junction bases outside the gene matches: 2. CDR3 nucleotide sequence: TGTGCCAGTAGCGCGGGGGGGACCTACGAGCAGTACTTC. It is translated as CASSAGGTYEQYF.

This clonotype was counted only a few times. The rearrangement uses TRBV5-5 and TRBJ2-3; possibly TRBD2 for D (5 bases). The CDR3 runs to 14 residues. V shed 4 bases and J shed 4 bases, with 13 bases lying between them. The V gene's germline CDR1 is SGHKS and CDR2 YYEKEE (reference sequence). The CDR3 DNA follows: TGTGCCAGCAGCATAGCTAGCTCTCCAGATACGCAGTATTTT. Translating it yields CASSIASSPDTQYF.

The chain uses TRBV11-2 and TRBJ2-7; D unresolved. Germline V gives CDR1 SGHAT, CDR2 FQNNGV. The CDR3 totals 16 residues. Trimming cost V 2 bases and J 0 bases, with 14 bases left between them. The CDR3 coding sequence is TGTGCCAGCAGCTTATGGGCCCCTAGGAGCTCCTACGAGCAGTACGTC. Its protein product is CASSLWAPRSSYEQYV.

CDR3 sequence reads: CATSNVGEEQYV. As DNA, the CDR3 is TGTGCCACCAGCAATGTTGGTGAGGAGCAGTACGTC. The chain is built from TRBV15 and TRBJ2-7, with D unclear. CDR3 length: 12 amino acids. Trimming removed 4 bases from V and 7 bases from J, with 11 bases in between. Germline loops: CDR1 LNHNV, CDR2 YYDKDF (reference sequence).

This clonotype showed up many times. The V gene is TRBV12-3 or TRBV12-4, the J gene TRBJ1-5, with TRBD1 identical over 8 bases. CDR3 size: 14 residues. Germline trimming cut 6 bases from V and 4 bases from J; bases unmatched to any gene: 5. As DNA, the CDR3 is TGTGCCAGCAGCTACAGGGGGGGGAATCAGCCCCAGCATTTT. Amino acid sequence: CASSYRGGNQPQHF.

The rearrangement joins TRBV5-4 to TRBJ1-2; D remains ambiguous. CDR3 length: 13 amino acids. V dropped 5 bases and J dropped 3 bases, with 11 bases sitting between them. In germline, CDR1 is SGHNT, CDR2 YYREEE (reference sequence). The CDR3, as DNA: TGTGCCAGCAGTCCCGGGATCGACTATGGCTACACCTTC. It translates to CASSPGIDYGYTF.

The chain joins TRBV4-1 to TRBJ2-5; 8 positions match TRBD2. This CDR3 has 17 residues. The J segment lost 5 bases and the V segment lost 3 bases, leaving 14 bases of the junction unmatched. Germline V gene sequence: CDR1 MGHRA, CDR2 YSYEKL. In nucleotides, the CDR3 is TGCGCCAGCAGCCAGGGCCCACTAGCGGACCCGGGGGAGACCCAGTACTTC. Protein product: CASSQGPLADPGETQYF.

Regarding this clonotype: This may arise from a read error, as a much more abundant clone is one base away. The rearrangement uses TRBV14 and TRBJ1-6; D is uncertain. This CDR3 region has 15 residues. Germline CDR1 and CDR2: SGHDN and FVKESK. V gave up 3 bases and J gave up 0 bases, with 6 bases separating them. This CDR3 is CASSHRDSYNSPLHF. The DNA for the CDR3 is TGTGCCAGCAGCCATCGGGACTCCTATAATTCACCCCTCCACTTT.

Details on this clonotype: A single base separates this from a much larger clone, so it may be a read error. The chain employs TRBV12-3 or TRBV12-4 and TRBJ1-2, with 8 bases identical to TRBD1. The J segment lost 3 bases and the V segment lost 6 bases, leaving 3 bases of the junction unmatched. The CDR3 contains 13 residues. This CDR3 reads CASSPTGDYGYTF. The CDR3 DNA sequence: TGTGCCAGCAGCCCGACAGGGGACTATGGCTACACCTTC.

This sequence joins TRBV4-1 and TRBJ2-3; TRBD2 is a possible D gene (7 bases). CDR1 is MGHRA and CDR2 is YSYEKL in the germline V gene. V lost 4 bases to trimming and J lost 0 bases, with 17 bases between them. The CDR3 loop spans 17 amino acids. The CDR3: CASSPRGASPSTDTQYF. CDR3 nucleotide sequence: TGCGCCAGCAGCCCCCGGGGGGCCTCACCTAGCACAGATACGCAGTATTTT.

J is TRBJ2-7 and V is TRBV19; D might be TRBD1 (6 bases). Trimming took 4 bases from V and 1 from J, leaving 11 bases between them. Germline V gene data show CDR1 as LNHDA and CDR2 as SQIVND (reference sequence). The CDR3 covers 14 residues. The chain's CDR3 is CASSTWTDSYEQYF. CDR3 coding DNA: TGTGCCAGTAGTACATGGACAGATTCCTACGAGCAGTACTTC.

V gene TRBV25-1 combines with J gene TRBJ2-3; 7 nucleotides match TRBD2. The CDR3 is 17 residues long. Germline V gene sequence: CDR1 MGHDK, CDR2 SYGVNS. With V trimmed by 0 bases and J by 2 bases, 8 bases remained unmatched. The CDR3 protein is CASSEYFQRGVTDTQYF. CDR3 nucleotide sequence: TGTGCCAGCAGTGAATATTTCCAGCGGGGAGTCACAGATACGCAGTATTTT.

The CDR3 DNA reads as TGCAGCCCCGGGGGCTACACCTTC. Amino acid sequence: CSPGGYTF. The chain has TRBV29-1 and TRBJ1-2; D unclear. With 8 bases removed from V and 8 bases from J, the gap between germline ends came to 6 bases. This CDR3 has 8 amino acids. Germline V gives CDR1 SQVTM, CDR2 ANQGSEA.

The table lists this clonotype with many counts. A much larger clone sits a single nucleotide away, making a read error possible. This rearrangement joins TRBV28 to TRBJ2-5; D unclear. From germline, CDR1 is MDHEN and CDR2 SYDVKM. V shed 6 bases and J shed 1 base, with 9 bases lying between them. The CDR3 spans 13 residues. DNA for the CDR3: TGTGCCAGCAGCTTTATCAGCCAAGAGACCCAGTACTTC. It codes for CASSFISQETQYF.

The J gene is TRBJ2-7, the V gene TRBV6-6; 8 positions match TRBD1. The CDR3 spans 11 residues. Germline CDR1 and CDR2: MNHNY and SVGAGI (reference sequence). The CDR3 reads CASTGQGPQNV. As DNA, the CDR3 is TGTGCCAGCACCGGACAGGGCCCTCAGAACGTC.

There are many counts of this clonotype. The chain employs TRBV7-8 and TRBJ2-7; 9 bases fit TRBD1. CDR1 and CDR2 from the germline V gene are SGHVS and FQNEAQ. The CDR3 spans 15 residues. J lost 3 bases, V lost 5 bases, and 8 bases had no gene match. This CDR3 is CASSQGTGSIYEQYF. DNA of the CDR3: TGTGCCAGCAGCCAAGGGACAGGGAGTATCTACGAGCAGTACTTC.

As for this clonotype: A much larger clone differs from this one at a single base, so this may be a read error. This rearrangement joins TRBV7-2 to TRBJ2-3; D is unclear. CDR3 length: 11 amino acids. Trimming removed 6 bases at V and 6 bases at J, with 7 bases between. CDR1 and CDR2 (germline): SGHTA, FQGNSA. Here the CDR3 DNA reads TGTGCCAGCAGTTTTTGGGATACGCAGTATTTT. It specifies CASSFWDTQYF.

This clonotype was found a few times. V usage is TRBV6-2 or TRBV6-3 and J usage is TRBJ1-5; tentatively, D is TRBD1 (5 bases). V shed 6 bases and J shed 2 bases, with 17 bases lying between them. The germline V gene has CDR1 MNHEY and CDR2 SVGEGT. CDR3 length: 16 amino acids. CDR3 nucleotides: TGTGCCAGCAGCCTACTCAGGGATTGGGGCAATCAGCCCCAGCATTTT. This sequence encodes CASSLLRDWGNQPQHF.

This clonotype was observed a few times. The chain joins TRBV5-4 to TRBJ2-3; no firm D call. In germline, CDR1 is SGHNT, CDR2 YYREEE (reference sequence). V lost 0 bases and J lost 6, with 11 bases in between. CDR3 size: 14 residues. The CDR3 reads CASSLEEGLDTQYF. CDR3 nucleotide sequence: TGTGCCAGCAGCTTGGAGGAAGGCCTTGATACGCAGTATTTT.

Remarks on this clonotype: A read error may be the cause here, since a much bigger clone is one base away. J is TRBJ1-4 and V is TRBV7-6, with D perhaps TRBD1 (5 bases). V gave up 5 bases and J gave up 6 bases, with 16 bases separating them. This CDR3 contains 15 residues. Per the germline V gene, CDR1 is SGHVS and CDR2 is FNYEAQ. CDR3 nucleotide sequence: TGTGCCAGCAGCGTTCAAGGCGAGACAGATGAAAAACTGTTTTTT. Amino acid sequence: CASSVQGETDEKLFF.

This chain links TRBV9 with TRBJ2-1; unclear D gene. The CDR3 is 12 amino acids. The ends were cut back, 4 bases at V and 10 bases at J, with 12 bases in the middle. The germline gives CDR1 SGDLS, CDR2 YYNGEE. The CDR3 loop is CASSIGTVEQFF. The CDR3 DNA reads TGTGCCAGCAGCATAGGTACAGTGGAGCAGTTCTTC.

J is TRBJ2-1 and V is TRBV20-1; 12 nucleotides line up with TRBD2. Germline V gene lookup returns CDR1 DFQATT and CDR2 SNEGSKA (reference sequence). The CDR3 is made up of 17 amino acids. With 3 bases clipped from V and 2 bases from J, the junction kept 8 bases outside the gene matches. CDR3 region: CSASTYTSGGPYNEQFF. The CDR3 DNA is TGCAGTGCTAGCACGTACACTAGCGGGGGGCCCTACAATGAGCAGTTCTTC.

This clonotype appeared a few times. This rearrangement joins TRBV10-1 to TRBJ1-5; possible D gene TRBD1, 6 bases. CDR1 and CDR2 (germline): WNHNN, SYGVQD (reference sequence). The CDR3 is made up of 15 amino acids. V lost 6 bases and J 3 bases, leaving 15 bases between the germline ends. The CDR3, as DNA: TGCGCCAGCAGAGACGCACAGGGATACAATCAGCCCCAGCATTTT. It translates to CASRDAQGYNQPQHF.

Here the CDR3 reads CASRTLPPGQGAETQYF. The CDR3 bases are TGTGCCAGCAGAACATTGCCACCGGGACAGGGGGCAGAGACCCAGTACTTC. The chain is built from TRBV7-9 and TRBJ2-5, with 12 nucleotides matching TRBD1. The CDR3 has 17 residues. V was pared by 6 bases and J by 4 bases, with 12 bases of the junction left unmatched. Germline assignment: CDR1 SEHNR and CDR2 FQNEAQ (reference sequence).

This clonotype was detected only a few times. This chain links TRBV5-6 with TRBJ1-5; D is undetermined. The germline V and J ends were trimmed by 2 bases and 0 bases, with 18 bases remaining between them. The CDR3 has 18 residues. Germline CDR1 SGHDT, CDR2 YYEEEE. In nucleotides, the CDR3 is TGTGCCAGCAGCTTTTGGAACTATGGGCAGAATAGCAATCAGCCCCAGCATTTT. Encoded protein: CASSFWNYGQNSNQPQHF.

This sequence joins TRBV19 and TRBJ1-1; TRBD1 is a possible D gene (5 bases). Trimming took off 5 bases at V and 1 base at J, with 14 bases between the two ends. This CDR3 region has 15 residues. The germline CDR1 and CDR2 sequences are LNHDA and SQIVND (reference sequence). The CDR3, as DNA: TGTGCCAGTAGTCATATCCCAACAGGGAACACTGAAGCTTTCTTT. This encodes CASSHIPTGNTEAFF.